This entry lists 18 T cell receptor beta chains sequenced from one sample in a study of HIV-infected patients and healthy controls. TCRdb re-called the 5' RACE reads with MiXCR, one entry per CDR3 protein. This table has about 67,000 distinct CDR3 sequences, about 17% appearing once. What was sequenced was CD4+ T cells from blood. These receptors originate from a human donor in good health.

This clonotype showed up just a few times. The germline gene is not matched at one end of the junction; a read error may be the cause. The chain recombines TRBV3-1 with TRBJ2-3; D is perhaps TRBD2 (5 bases). Germline-derived CDR1 and CDR2 are LGHDT and YNNKEL (reference sequence). The CDR3 runs to 14 residues. In nucleotides, the CDR3 is TGTGCCAGCAACCAAGGAGGAATTTCAGATACGCAGTATTTT. Protein sequence: CASNQGGISDTQYF.

This clonotype was observed a handful of times. V gene TRBV19 combines with J gene TRBJ1-1; weak D call: TRBD1 (5 bases). The CDR3 has 17 residues. The V end was cut by 2 bases, the J end by 1 base, with 17 bases between. Germline V gene sequence: CDR1 LNHDA, CDR2 SQIVND (reference sequence). CDR3 amino acids: CASSIRQTKRRNTEAFF. The CDR3 DNA sequence: TGTGCCAGTAGTATAAGACAGACAAAACGCCGGAACACTGAAGCTTTCTTT.

This clonotype has only a few counts. The rearrangement joins TRBV3-1 to TRBJ2-2; 8 nucleotides line up with TRBD1. J gave up 5 bases and V 3 bases, and 5 bases lay outside the gene matches. The CDR3 is 15 residues long. Germline CDR1 LGHDT, CDR2 YNNKEL (reference sequence). CDR3: CASSHHDRGTGELFF. CDR3 nucleotides: TGTGCCAGCAGCCACCATGACAGGGGTACCGGGGAGCTGTTTTTT. Complete variable domain (other parts from reference TRBV3-1 and TRBJ2-2): DTAVSQTPKYLVTQMGNDKSIKCEQNLGHDTMYWYKQDSKKFLKIMFSYNNKELIINETVPNRFSPKSPDKAHLNLHINSLELGDSAVYFCASSHHDRGTGELFFGEGSRLTVL.

This rearrangement joins TRBV7-2 to TRBJ2-1, with D perhaps TRBD2 (6 bases). Germline CDR1 reads SGHTA; CDR2 reads FQGNSA. Trimming left V 4 bases short and J 4 bases short, with 17 bases between. The CDR3 loop spans 16 amino acids. For the CDR3, the DNA is TGTGCCAGCAGCTCCACCGCCGGGACTGGATACAATGAGCAGTTCTTC. Translated: CASSSTAGTGYNEQFF.

This clonotype was seen a few times. The rearrangement uses TRBV11-2 and TRBJ2-7, with TRBD1 identical over 12 bases. The CDR3 has 16 residues. The junction had 9 bases not matched to a gene; V was cut back by 5 bases and J by 4 bases. CDR1 SGHAT and CDR2 FQNNGV come from the germline V gene. The CDR3 loop is CASSRRPGQGAYEQYF. The CDR3, as DNA: TGTGCCAGCAGCCGTAGGCCGGGACAGGGGGCGTACGAGCAGTACTTC.

This chain uses TRBV7-2 with TRBJ1-2, with D maybe TRBD1 (6 bases). The germline CDR1 and CDR2 sequences are SGHTA and FQGNSA. V lost 5 bases and J 4 bases, leaving 14 bases between the germline ends. CDR3 size: 14 residues. The CDR3 loop is CASSKLTGVYGYTF. Written as DNA, the CDR3 is TGTGCCAGCAGCAAACTGACAGGCGTCTATGGCTACACCTTC.

The chain is built from TRBV11-3 and TRBJ2-3, with D unclear. This CDR3 has 15 residues. The V gene's germline CDR1 is SGHNT and CDR2 YENEEA. Trimming cost V 7 bases and J 6 bases, with 20 bases left between them. The CDR3 reads CASTLTETFRDTQYF. In nucleotides, the CDR3 is TGTGCCAGCACCCTGACCGAGACCTTCAGGGATACGCAGTATTTT.

This clonotype was detected many times. The V call is TRBV9, the J call TRBJ2-2, with D perhaps matching TRBD2 (6 bases). Germline-derived CDR1 and CDR2 are SGDLS and YYNGEE. V was pared by 0 bases and J by 2 bases, with 8 bases between. CDR3 length: 15 residues. The CDR3 DNA reads as TGTGCCAGCAGCGTAGTCGGGGGAAACACCGGGGAGCTGTTTTTT. The encoded protein is CASSVVGGNTGELFF.

CDR3 in DNA: TGCAGCGTTGAGGGGATAGGTGCTGGAAACACCATATATTTT. This codes for CSVEGIGAGNTIYF. The chain couples TRBV29-1 to TRBJ1-3; D is unclear. The CDR3 runs 14 residues. Germline loops: CDR1 SQVTM, CDR2 ANQGSEA. The ends were cut back, 3 bases at V and 2 bases at J, with 11 bases in the middle.

In its sample, this clonotype was seen many times. This rearrangement joins TRBV14 to TRBJ2-1; D perhaps matches TRBD2 (5 bases). CDR3 size: 16 residues. Germline CDR1 SGHDN, CDR2 FVKESK. V was trimmed by 1 base and J by 6 bases, leaving 16 bases between them. CDR3 nucleotide sequence: TGTGCCAGCAGCCAAGGTTCTAGCAGTGCTTTCAATGAGCAGTTCTTC. The encoded protein is CASSQGSSSAFNEQFF.

This clonotype was detected many times. The chain couples TRBV6-5 to TRBJ2-1, with D perhaps matching TRBD1 or TRBD2 (5 bases each). V shed 5 bases and J shed 1 base, with 15 bases lying between them. Germline CDR1 reads MNHEY; CDR2 reads SVGAGI. The CDR3 has 16 amino acids. The CDR3 loop is CASSRTGTKSYNEQFF. The CDR3 coding sequence is TGTGCCAGCAGTAGAACCGGGACCAAATCCTACAATGAGCAGTTCTTC.

The CDR3 spells CSARGGQGLNYGYTF. In nucleotides, the CDR3 is TGCAGTGCTAGAGGTGGACAGGGATTGAACTATGGCTACACCTTC. The rearrangement joins TRBV20-1 to TRBJ1-2, with 8 bases lining up with TRBD1. Germline CDR1 reads DFQATT; CDR2 reads SNEGSKA (reference sequence). The CDR3 totals 15 residues. The V segment lost 1 base and the J segment 2 bases; nucleotides outside the gene matches: 6.

V usage is TRBV20-1 and J usage is TRBJ1-2; D is unclear. The CDR3 length is 12 residues. Trimming took off 3 bases at V and 0 bases at J, with 5 bases between the two ends. The V gene's germline CDR1 is DFQATT and CDR2 SNEGSKA (reference sequence). The CDR3 spells CSASDSNYGYTF. The CDR3 DNA sequence: TGCAGTGCTAGCGACTCTAACTATGGCTACACCTTC.

This clonotype was found a few times. The chain links TRBV20-1 to TRBJ1-6; weak D call: TRBD1 (6 bases). This CDR3 contains 14 residues. Germline assignment: CDR1 DFQATT and CDR2 SNEGSKA (reference sequence). Trimming took off 4 bases at V and 10 bases at J, with 17 bases between the two ends. The CDR3 here is CSATPRGGGSPLHF. The CDR3 bases are TGCAGTGCTACCCCGAGAGGGGGAGGGTCACCCCTCCACTTT.

This clonotype turned up a few times. The chain has TRBV12-3 or TRBV12-4 and TRBJ2-1; 10 nucleotides align to TRBD2. J gave up 10 bases and V 6 bases, and 9 bases lay outside the gene matches. The CDR3 totals 14 residues. CDR3 protein: CASSRLAGDGEQFF. The CDR3 DNA reads as TGTGCCAGCAGCAGGCTAGCGGGGGATGGGGAGCAGTTCTTC.

A few counts support this clonotype. This sequence joins TRBV5-1 and TRBJ2-1, with a weak D call TRBD1 (6 bases). Between the trimmed V and J ends, which lost 4 bases and 3 bases, there was a span of 14 bases. Germline V CDR1 and CDR2: SGHRS, YFSETQ. This CDR3 contains 15 residues. The CDR3 nucleotides read TGCGCCAGCAGCGGGGGACAAGCGAACTACAATGAGCAGTTCTTC. Protein sequence: CASSGGQANYNEQFF.

This clonotype occurred a few times. The V gene is TRBV19, the J gene TRBJ1-4; D not resolved. CDR3 size: 11 residues. The germline V gene encodes CDR1 LNHDA and CDR2 SQIVND (reference sequence). The V gene lost 5 bases and the J gene lost 6 bases, with 4 bases spanning the gap. CDR3 in DNA: TGTGCCAGTAGTGCCTATGAAAAACTGTTTTTT. Translation: CASSAYEKLFF. Supplemented by reference TRBV19 and TRBJ1-4, the full variable domain reads DGGITQSPKYLFRKEGQNVTLSCEQNLNHDAMYWYRQDPGQGLRLIYYSQIVNDFQKGDIAEGYSVSREKKESFPLTVTSAQKNPTAFYLCASSAYEKLFFGSGTQLSVL.

This clonotype was counted ten times or more. The V and J genes are TRBV28 and TRBJ2-2; a possible D gene is TRBD2 (6 bases). Germline-derived CDR1 and CDR2 are MDHEN and SYDVKM. The CDR3 sequence is 16 residues long. Trimming cost V 1 base and J 7 bases, with 16 bases left between them. CDR3 nucleotides: TGTGCCAGCAGTTTATTCGCAGGAGGGTTGGTCGGGGAGCTGTTTTTT. This codes for CASSLFAGGLVGELFF.